This T cell receptor (beta chain) was captured in a study of regulatory T cells in long-lasting Graves disease. The CDR3 contains 16 residues. Germline V gene lookup returns CDR1 MNHEY and CDR2 SMNVEV (reference sequence). V lost 6 bases and J 3 bases, leaving 19 bases between the germline ends. Study results and caveats: Under persistent disease, TRBV28, TRBJ1-2 and TRBJ2-5 were used preferentially.

For TCR beta, libraries came from iRepertoire HTBI primers and Arm-PCR of CDR3 regions. In TCRdb, the multiplex PCR reads were re-called with MiXCR into one record per CDR3 protein. The top ten hold about 12% of the sample, which has 550,000 to 600,000 distinct CDR3 sequences, about 16% seen once. This clonotype showed up just a few times. Antigen: not known. As for time point: newly diagnosed GD, antithyroid drugs for less than 3 months. From PBMCs, RNA was extracted and then used to make the TCR library. These sequences were also reported in another study, on T cells in Graves' hyperthyroidism and ophthalmopathy. That investigation notes: First-round RT-PCR targeting the TCR CDR3 was performed with the HTBI primer set.

The material was peripheral blood mononuclear cells (PBMCs), obtained at new diagnosis, from a patient treated with antithyroid drugs. The chain uses TRBV27 and TRBJ2-3; D may be TRBD1 or TRBD2 (7 bases each). This clonotype was sampled from a man younger than 35 with Graves disease. The CDR3 sequence: CASSQGEGRSTDTQYF. The CDR3 bases are TGTGCCAGCAGCCAGGGGGAGGGCCGTTCTACAGATACGCAGTATTTT.